The 30 T cell receptor beta chains listed next were all sequenced from one sample in a study of cytomegalovirus exposure and HLA in healthy donors. The table came from immunoSEQ multiplex PCR; TCRdb's copy has only in-frame clones and leaves some out. Of about 180,000 clones detected, 85% appear once; the ten largest clones hold about 16%. Sample: PBMCs. Receptors originate from a man aged 18 to 30 in good health and CMV-seropositive.

This chain joins TRBV19 and TRBJ2-2, with 10 bases that match TRBD1. Germline V gene lookup returns CDR1 LNHDA and CDR2 SQIVND (reference sequence). The CDR3 covers 15 residues. Trimming took 5 bases from V and 2 from J; bases not matched to a gene: 2. DNA for the CDR3: TGTGCCAGTAGTTGGGACAGGGGAAACACCGGGGAGCTGTTTTTT. Protein: CASSWDRGNTGELFF.

This sequence joins TRBV5-1 and TRBJ2-1; weak D call: TRBD1 (5 bases). This CDR3 has 16 amino acids. The ends were cut back, 3 bases at V and 0 bases at J, with 13 bases in the middle. The V gene's germline CDR1 is SGHRS and CDR2 YFSETQ. In DNA, the CDR3 is TGCGCCAGCAGCTCAGGGTTTAGTACCTCCTACAATGAGCAGTTCTTC. Protein product: CASSSGFSTSYNEQFF.

V and J are TRBV15 and TRBJ1-1; D uncertain. This CDR3 has 15 amino acids. Looked up from germline, CDR1 is LNHNV and CDR2 is YYDKDF (reference sequence). V was clipped by 4 bases and J by 0 bases, with 12 bases between them. CDR3 protein: CATSTRSSLNTEAFF. The CDR3 nucleotides read TGTGCCACCAGCACCCGGTCTAGTCTGAACACTGAAGCTTTCTTT.

On this clone itself: Compared with germline, one end of the junction differs, possibly owing to a read error. This chain uses TRBV18 with TRBJ2-7; tentatively, D is TRBD2 (6 bases). Germline V gene lookup returns CDR1 KGHSH and CDR2 LQKENI. The CDR3 loop spans 15 amino acids. DNA of the CDR3: TGTGTCAGCTCACCCATGGAGGGCCGCTCCTACGAGCAGTACTTC. It translates to CVSSPMEGRSYEQYF. The whole variable domain, filled in from reference TRBV18 and TRBJ2-7, reads NAGVMQNPRHLVRRRGQEARLRCSPMKGHSHVYWYRQLPEEGLKFMVYLQKENIIDESGMPKERFSAEFPKEGPSILRIQQVVRGDSAAYFCVSSPMEGRSYEQYFGPGTRLTVT.

The chain employs TRBV29-1 and TRBJ1-1, with 7 bases that match TRBD1. With 0 bases clipped from V and 0 bases from J, the junction kept 7 bases outside the gene matches. Germline CDR1 reads SQVTM; CDR2 reads ANQGSEA. The CDR3 totals 16 residues. CDR3 region: CSVEDPPTGMNTEAFF. CDR3 nucleotides: TGCAGCGTTGAAGACCCTCCGACAGGGATGAACACTGAAGCTTTCTTT.

The chain links TRBV11-2 to TRBJ2-3; 8 bases align to TRBD2. The CDR3 has 19 amino acids. Germline CDR1 and CDR2: SGHAT and FQNNGV. With 0 bases clipped from V and 0 bases from J, the junction kept 11 bases outside the gene matches. In DNA form, the CDR3 reads TGTGCCAGCAGCTTAGACCTCGGACTAGCCGACAAGAGCACAGATACGCAGTATTTT. It is translated as CASSLDLGLADKSTDTQYF.

The chain carries TRBV4-1 and TRBJ1-5; 10 bases are a match to TRBD1. The CDR3 is made up of 14 amino acids. V shed 4 bases, J shed 6 bases, and the junction held 3 bases outside the gene matches. Germline V lookup: CDR1 MGHRA, CDR2 YSYEKL. This CDR3 is CASSPGTGVQPQHF. CDR3 sequence (DNA): TGCGCCAGCAGCCCTGGGACAGGGGTTCAGCCCCAGCATTTT.

The chain is built from TRBV28 and TRBJ2-2; no firm D call. This CDR3 is 13 amino acids long. Germline loops: CDR1 MDHEN, CDR2 SYDVKM. The germline V and J ends were trimmed by 5 bases and 6 bases, with 10 bases remaining between them. DNA of the CDR3: TGTGCCAGCAGTCCCCACTTGGCCGGGGAGCTGTTTTTT. Amino acid sequence: CASSPHLAGELFF.

The CDR3 reads CASSGGAPGNIQYF. The CDR3 DNA reads as TGTGCCAGCAGCGGCGGGGCCCCAGGGAACATTCAGTACTTC. The chain couples TRBV9 to TRBJ2-4; tentatively, D is TRBD2 (6 bases). The ends were cut back, 3 bases at V and 7 bases at J, with 14 bases in the middle. CDR3 length: 14 amino acids. Per the germline V gene, CDR1 is SGDLS and CDR2 is YYNGEE.

In its sample, this clone was seen once. V is TRBV28 and J is TRBJ1-2; 9 nucleotides match TRBD1. The V segment lost 6 bases and the J segment 5 bases; nucleotides outside the gene matches: 10. The CDR3 contains 15 residues. Germline CDR1 and CDR2: MDHEN and SYDVKM. The CDR3 bases are TGTGCCAGCAGCGCCACCCACGGGACAGGGTATGGCTACACCTTC. Its protein product is CASSATHGTGYGYTF.

This clone was detected only a few times. The CDR3 reads CASSSGQGSHEQYF. CDR3 nucleotides: TGTGCCAGTAGTTCCGGACAGGGGTCCCACGAGCAGTACTTC. The chain joins TRBV19 to TRBJ2-7, with 9 bases identical to TRBD1. V dropped 5 bases and J dropped 5; count of bases not matched to a gene: 7. The germline CDR1 and CDR2 sequences are LNHDA and SQIVND (reference sequence). The CDR3 loop spans 14 amino acids.

The gene calls are TRBV19 and TRBJ2-5; weak D call: TRBD1 (5 bases). Germline V gene sequence: CDR1 LNHDA, CDR2 SQIVND (reference sequence). The V end was cut by 5 bases, the J end by 2 bases, with 18 bases between. The CDR3 has 16 residues. CDR3 sequence: CASSQRPRPGQETQYF. In DNA form, the CDR3 reads TGTGCCAGTAGTCAAAGGCCTAGACCAGGGCAAGAGACCCAGTACTTC.

This chain joins TRBV29-1 and TRBJ2-1, with TRBD2 matching 7 bases. The trim removed 8 bases at V and 5 bases at J, leaving 9 bases unmatched. Looked up from germline, CDR1 is SQVTM and CDR2 is ANQGSEA. This CDR3 comprises 13 residues. The DNA for the CDR3 is TGCAGCTCACGGGAGGCCCGTCACAATGAGCAGTTCTTC. Residues: CSSREARHNEQFF.

The J gene is TRBJ2-7, the V gene TRBV4-1; TRBD2 agrees at 8 bases. J was trimmed by 2 bases and V by 1 base; bases with no gene match: 4. This CDR3 is built from 15 residues. The V gene's germline CDR1 is MGHRA and CDR2 YSYEKL. Here the CDR3 DNA reads TGCGCCAGCAGCCAAGCAGCGGGGGCCGCCTACGAGCAGTACTTC. Protein: CASSQAAGAAYEQYF.

The rearrangement links TRBV14 to TRBJ1-2; D unresolved. This CDR3 has 14 amino acids. Deletions cut 1 base from V and 4 bases from J, with 10 bases between. CDR1 SGHDN and CDR2 FVKESK come from the germline V gene. In DNA form, the CDR3 reads TGTGCCAGCAGCCAAGGGAGGGCTAGCTATGGCTACACCTTC. Translated, it gives CASSQGRASYGYTF.

This clone was observed a single time. The chain joins TRBV28 to TRBJ2-7; the D gene is possibly TRBD2 (5 bases). This CDR3 has 14 residues. Germline CDR1 is MDHEN and CDR2 is SYDVKM. Trimming took 3 bases from V and 6 from J, leaving 15 bases between them. The CDR3 here is CASSFDGRGSEQYF. The CDR3 DNA sequence: TGTGCCAGCAGTTTTGATGGGAGAGGTTCCGAGCAGTACTTC.

The gene calls are TRBV15 and TRBJ2-1; D possibly corresponds to TRBD1 (6 bases). Germline assignment: CDR1 LNHNV and CDR2 YYDKDF (reference sequence). Trimming removed 0 bases from V and 0 bases from J, with 21 bases in between. This CDR3 comprises 20 residues. CDR3 DNA: TGTGCCACCAGCAGAGATATAGCACCCGAGGGGGATAGCTCCTACAATGAGCAGTTCTTC. It yields the protein CATSRDIAPEGDSSYNEQFF.

A single count supports this clone. The chain joins TRBV6-5 to TRBJ2-5; weak D call: TRBD1 (5 bases). This CDR3 spans 13 amino acids. Between the trimmed V and J ends, which lost 5 bases and 2 bases, there was a span of 9 bases. The germline CDR1 and CDR2 sequences are MNHEY and SVGAGI. The CDR3 nucleotides are TGTGCCAGCAGTCGGACATTACAAGAGACCCAGTACTTC. Encoded protein: CASSRTLQETQYF.

The V gene is TRBV6-1, the J gene TRBJ2-7; 8 nucleotides line up with TRBD1. The germline CDR1 and CDR2 sequences are MNHNS and SASEGT. Trimming at V came to 4 bases and at J to 3 bases, leaving 11 bases not matched to a gene. This CDR3 has 16 amino acids. Here the CDR3 reads CASSVRGTGGLYEQYF. The CDR3 DNA sequence: TGTGCCAGCAGTGTAAGAGGAACAGGGGGTCTCTACGAGCAGTACTTC.

This CDR3 reads CASSPWTVTYEQYF. CDR3 bases: TGTGCCAGCAGCCCCTGGACAGTGACCTACGAGCAGTACTTC. The chain employs TRBV7-3 and TRBJ2-7; TRBD1 is a possible D gene (6 bases). The V end lost 5 bases, the J end lost 2 bases, and 13 bases lay between the germline ends. There are 14 residues in the CDR3. CDR1 is SGHTA, CDR2 FQGTGA, per germline.

V is TRBV27 and J is TRBJ2-7; possibly TRBD2 for D (5 bases). Trimming stripped 5 bases from V and 6 bases from J, with 14 bases between. Per the germline V gene, CDR1 is MNHEY and CDR2 is SMNVEV (reference sequence). CDR3 size: 13 residues. CDR3 residues: CASSATAEGEQYF. The CDR3 DNA reads TGTGCCAGCAGTGCAACCGCTGAGGGCGAGCAGTACTTC.

V is TRBV5-1 and J is TRBJ2-1; tentative D call: TRBD1 (5 bases). The V end lost 4 bases, the J end lost 2 bases, and 10 bases lay between the germline ends. Germline-derived CDR1 and CDR2 are SGHRS and YFSETQ. This CDR3 is 14 amino acids long. The CDR3 loop reads CASSPADTYNEQFF. The CDR3 DNA reads TGCGCCAGCAGCCCGGCGGACACCTACAATGAGCAGTTCTTC.

The gene calls are TRBV2 and TRBJ1-1; 7 nucleotides align to TRBD1. J lost 7 bases, V lost 0 bases, and 2 bases had no gene match. CDR3 length: 13 amino acids. Germline V gives CDR1 SNHLY, CDR2 FYNNEI. The CDR3 sequence is CASSEAGTVEAFF. The CDR3 DNA follows: TGTGCCAGCAGTGAAGCTGGGACAGTTGAAGCTTTCTTT.

This clone came up once. The chain couples TRBV28 to TRBJ1-4; 10 bases map to TRBD1. The length of the CDR3 is 17 residues. From germline, CDR1 is MDHEN and CDR2 SYDVKM. The V and J ends lost 5 bases and 3 bases, in that order; junction bases with no gene match: 9. For the CDR3, the DNA is TGTGCCAGCAGTAACCCCGGGACAGGGGTGGCTAATGAAAAACTGTTTTTT. Its protein is CASSNPGTGVANEKLFF. The variable domain in full, with the rest retrieved from reference TRBV28 and TRBJ1-4, is DVKVTQSSRYLVKRTGEKVFLECVQDMDHENMFWYRQDPGLGLRLIYFSYDVKMKEKGDIPEGYSVSREKKERFSLILESASTNQTSMYLCASSNPGTGVANEKLFFGSGTQLSVL.

The V call is TRBV28, the J call TRBJ1-1, with TRBD1 matching over 7 bases. Losses at the gene ends were 10 bases for V and 0 bases for J; bases not matched to a gene: 8. Germline-derived CDR1 and CDR2 are MDHEN and SYDVKM. The CDR3 has 14 residues. CDR3 residues: CATRTGTMNTEAFF. CDR3 bases: TGTGCCACCAGGACAGGTACGATGAACACTGAAGCTTTCTTT.

This rearrangement joins TRBV19 to TRBJ2-1; D perhaps matches TRBD1 (5 bases). Trimming took off 4 bases at V and 7 bases at J, with 11 bases between the two ends. This CDR3 has 13 amino acids. Germline lookup yields CDR1 LNHDA and CDR2 SQIVND (reference sequence). CDR3 sequence: CASSTRAENEQFF. As DNA, the CDR3 is TGTGCCAGTAGTACCAGGGCGGAGAATGAGCAGTTCTTC.

The chain employs TRBV9 and TRBJ1-5, with D uncertain. CDR3 size: 14 residues. Germline CDR1 SGDLS, CDR2 YYNGEE. With 0 bases removed from V and 5 bases from J, the gap between germline ends came to 9 bases. The CDR3 region is CASSVDGFYQPQHF. In DNA, the CDR3 is TGTGCCAGCAGCGTAGACGGGTTCTATCAGCCCCAGCATTTT.

The rearrangement links TRBV5-4 to TRBJ2-1, with unresolved D. The CDR3 has 12 residues. Germline loops: CDR1 SGHNT, CDR2 YYREEE (reference sequence). The germline V and J ends were trimmed by 0 bases and 6 bases, with 4 bases remaining between them. The CDR3 coding sequence is TGTGCCAGCAGCTTGGGGCCCAATGAGCAGTTCTTC. Protein sequence: CASSLGPNEQFF.

This clone showed up just a few times. V gene TRBV2 combines with J gene TRBJ2-7; D gene ambiguous. V was clipped by 4 bases and J by 3 bases, with 22 bases between them. CDR3 length: 17 residues. Germline V gene data show CDR1 as SNHLY and CDR2 as FYNNEI. The CDR3 reads CASSGRPHRVLDYEQYF. The CDR3 DNA reads TGTGCCAGCAGTGGAAGGCCCCACCGGGTCCTAGACTACGAGCAGTACTTC. The full variable domain, in which reference TRBV2 and TRBJ2-7 provide the parts outside the CDR3, is EPEVTQTPSHQVTQMGQEVILRCVPISNHLYFYWYRQILGQKVEFLVSFYNNEISEKSEIFDDQFSVERPDGSNFTLKIRSTKLEDSAMYFCASSGRPHRVLDYEQYFGPGTRLTVT.

The CDR3 nucleotides read TGTGCCAGCAGTCCCTCATGGGAGGGGCTCGGGGGCAATGAGCAGTTCTTC. The encoded protein is CASSPSWEGLGGNEQFF. This chain links TRBV27 with TRBJ2-1; 7 bases map to TRBD2. The J segment lost 6 bases and the V segment lost 5 bases, leaving 16 bases of the junction unmatched. CDR3 length: 17 amino acids. Germline V gives CDR1 MNHEY, CDR2 SMNVEV (reference sequence).